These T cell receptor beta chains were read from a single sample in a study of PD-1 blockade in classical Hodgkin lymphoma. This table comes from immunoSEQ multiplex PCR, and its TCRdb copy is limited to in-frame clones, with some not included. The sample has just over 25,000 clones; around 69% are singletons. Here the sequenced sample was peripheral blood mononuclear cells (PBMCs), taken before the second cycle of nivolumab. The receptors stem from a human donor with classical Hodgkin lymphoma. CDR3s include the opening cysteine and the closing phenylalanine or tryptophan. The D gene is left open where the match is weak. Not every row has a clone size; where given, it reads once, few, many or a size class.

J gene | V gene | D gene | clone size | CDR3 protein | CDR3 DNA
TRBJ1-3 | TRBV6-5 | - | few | CASSYSEGSGNTIYF | TGTGCCAGCAGTTACAGTGAGGGCTCTGGAAACACCATATATTTT
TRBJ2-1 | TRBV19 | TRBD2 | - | CASSMTSGSFDEQFF | TGTGCCAGTAGTATGACTAGCGGGAGCTTCGATGAGCAGTTCTTC
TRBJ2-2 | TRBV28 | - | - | CASSFLTDPPGELFF | TGTGCCAGCAGTTTCTTAACGGATCCCCCCGGGGAGCTGTTTTTT
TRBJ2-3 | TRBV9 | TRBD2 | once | CASTPGSGSRADTQYF | TGTGCCAGCACCCCAGGCAGCGGGAGCAGGGCAGATACGCAGTATTTT
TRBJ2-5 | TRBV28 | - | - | CASSIVGGPGTQYF | TGTGCCAGCAGCATCGTGGGGGGCCCGGGGACCCAGTACTTC
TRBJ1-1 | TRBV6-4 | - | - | CASSDIPPVCRGTEAFF | TGTGCCAGCAGTGATATCCCCCCGGTCTGTCGGGGCACTGAAGCTTTCTTT
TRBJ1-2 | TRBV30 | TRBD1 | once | CAWSGGQGYGYTF | TGTGCCTGGAGTGGAGGACAGGGCTATGGCTACACCTTC
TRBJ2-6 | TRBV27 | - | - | CASSLMNSGANVLTF | TGTGCCAGCAGTCTGATGAACTCTGGGGCCAACGTCCTGACTTTC
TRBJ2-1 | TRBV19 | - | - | CASSWGQIYNEQFF | TGTGCCAGTAGTTGGGGGCAAATCTACAATGAGCAGTTCTTC
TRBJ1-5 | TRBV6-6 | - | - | CASKNRGNQPQHF | TGTGCCAGCAAGAACCGGGGAAATCAGCCCCAGCATTTT
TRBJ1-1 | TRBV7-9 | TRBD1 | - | CASSHTQGAETEAFF | TGTGCCAGCAGCCATACGCAGGGGGCCGAAACTGAAGCTTTCTTT
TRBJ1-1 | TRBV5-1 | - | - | CASSLTWGRGEAFF | TGCGCCAGCAGCTTGACCTGGGGAAGAGGTGAAGCTTTCTTT
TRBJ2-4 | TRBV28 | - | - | CASSLEGIIAKNIQYF | TGTGCCAGCAGTTTAGAGGGTATCATAGCCAAAAACATTCAGTACTTC
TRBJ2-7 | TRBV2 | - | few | CASHAEPYEQYF | TGTGCCAGCCACGCAGAGCCCTACGAGCAGTACTTC
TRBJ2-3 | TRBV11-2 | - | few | CASSLVGRGTDTQYF | TGTGCCAGCAGCTTAGTAGGGAGAGGGACAGATACGCAGTATTTT
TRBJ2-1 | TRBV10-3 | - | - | CAISADVYNEQFF | TGTGCCATCAGTGCGGACGTCTACAATGAGCAGTTCTTC
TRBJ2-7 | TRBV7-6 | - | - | CASSLEDEQYF | TGTGCCAGCAGCTTGGAGGACGAGCAGTACTTC
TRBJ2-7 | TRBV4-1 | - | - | CASSQGQQAYEQYF | TGCGCCAGCAGCCAAGGACAGCAAGCCTACGAGCAGTACTTC
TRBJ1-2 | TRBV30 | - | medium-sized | CALHTGSAFYGYTF | TGTGCCTTACATACAGGGTCTGCTTTCTATGGCTACACCTTC
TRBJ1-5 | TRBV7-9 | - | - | CASSSSLSNQPQHF | TGTGCCAGCAGCTCGAGTCTTAGCAATCAGCCCCAGCATTTT
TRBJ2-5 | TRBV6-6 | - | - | CASDYRAQETQYF | TGTGCCAGCGACTACAGAGCCCAAGAGACCCAGTACTTC
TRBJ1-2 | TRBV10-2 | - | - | CASSEPFKEDGYTF | TGCGCCAGCAGTGAGCCCTTTAAGGAAGATGGCTACACCTTC
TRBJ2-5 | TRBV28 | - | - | CASSFLINYQETQYF | TGTGCCAGCAGTTTTTTAATTAACTACCAAGAGACCCAGTACTTC
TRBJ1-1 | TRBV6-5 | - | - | CASRRRDNTEAFF | TGTGCCAGCAGGCGACGGGATAACACTGAAGCTTTCTTT
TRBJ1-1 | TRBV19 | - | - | CASTELMNTEAFF | TGTGCCAGTACTGAGCTCATGAACACTGAAGCTTTCTTT
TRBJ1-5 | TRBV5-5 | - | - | CASSLDRFNQPQHF | TGTGCCAGCAGCTTGGACAGGTTTAATCAGCCCCAGCATTTT
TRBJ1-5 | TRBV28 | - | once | CATYRDSNQPQHF | TGTGCCACGTACCGGGACAGCAATCAGCCCCAGCATTTT
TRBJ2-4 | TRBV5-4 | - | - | CASSPPGLKNIQYF | TGTGCCAGCAGCCCCCCCGGGTTAAAAAACATTCAGTACTTC
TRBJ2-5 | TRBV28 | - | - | CASSFLGETQYF | TGTGCCAGCAGTTTCCTAGGGGAGACCCAGTACTTC
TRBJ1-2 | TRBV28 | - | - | CASSFASYGYTF | TGTGCCAGCAGTTTTGCCAGCTATGGCTACACCTTC
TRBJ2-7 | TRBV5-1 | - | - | CASSLVLQGYEQYF | TGCGCCAGCAGCTTGGTATTACAGGGATACGAGCAGTACTTC
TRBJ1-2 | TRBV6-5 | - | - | CASRQNRELVYGYTF | TGTGCCAGCAGACAAAACAGGGAGCTTGTTTATGGCTACACCTTC
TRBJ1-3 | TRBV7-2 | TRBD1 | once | CASSLGQGRNTIYF | TGTGCCAGCAGCTTGGGACAGGGCAGAAACACCATATATTTT
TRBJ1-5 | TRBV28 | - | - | CASSFAGLNQPQHF | TGTGCCAGCAGTTTTGCAGGGCTGAACCAGCCCCAGCATTTT
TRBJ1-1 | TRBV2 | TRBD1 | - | CASSVRQGGTEAFF | TGTGCCAGCAGTGTTAGACAGGGGGGCACTGAAGCTTTCTTT
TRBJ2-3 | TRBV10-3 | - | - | CAISESWGAPDTQYF | TGTGCCATCAGTGAGTCCTGGGGGGCCCCAGATACGCAGTATTTT
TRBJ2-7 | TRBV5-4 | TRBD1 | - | CASSSGTGSEQYF | TGTGCCAGCAGCTCCGGGACAGGGAGCGAGCAGTACTTC
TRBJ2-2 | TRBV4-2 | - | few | CASSQVTSNTGELFF | TGTGCCAGCAGCCAAGTTACTTCAAACACCGGGGAGCTGTTTTTT
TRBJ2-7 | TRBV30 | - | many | CAWSTGSYEQYF | TGTGCCTGGAGTACAGGCTCCTACGAGCAGTACTTC
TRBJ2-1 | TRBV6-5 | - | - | CASMRGTKGNEQFF | TGTGCCAGCATGCGCGGGACGAAGGGGAATGAGCAGTTCTTC
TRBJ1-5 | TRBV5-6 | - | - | CASSFVNQPQHF | TGTGCCAGCAGCTTTGTTAATCAGCCCCAGCATTTT
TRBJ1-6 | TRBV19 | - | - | CASRDGGGLDNSPLHF | TGTGCCAGTAGAGACGGGGGGGGACTCGATAATTCACCCCTCCACTTT